This TCR beta chain was sequenced for a study of T-cell reconstitution after alpha-beta-depleted transplantation in children listed by TCRdb under 2016. Context from the whole study: Using TCR repertoire profiling, the study followed T-cell immune reconstitution in a quantitative way in children after TCRalphabeta/CD19-depleted allogeneic hematopoietic cell transplantation. Overall study outcomes, separate from this receptor: About two months after transplant, the apparently early recovery of alphabetaT-cell counts reportedly depended on just several hundred clones that had expanded rapidly and came from non-depleted graft cells. In some patients, high TCRbeta diversity at day 60 was attributed to recipient T cells and intrathymic progenitors that had survived conditioning. Hyperexpanded clone frequencies declined over subsequent months; after one year, T-cell counts and TCRbeta diversity were mostly attributed to newly produced T cells.

Between the V and J ends, shortened by 4 bases and 8 bases respectively, the junction contains 14 bases. The CDR3 sequence holds 13 residues, the cysteine and phenylalanine included. The entry retains the CDR3 DNA only, 39 bases that are in frame from base 1. CDR1 and CDR2, looked up from the germline V gene (reference sequence), are LGHDT and YNNKEL. Library creation used PCR. Sequencing was carried out with an Illumina HiSeq 2500. TCR library preparation used molecular barcoding, with unique molecular identifiers applied to normalize quantification of the TCRbeta repertoire. TCRdb ran its own pipeline on the public reads, namely fastp trimming at Q25 and MiXCR clone calling, and kept in-frame beta chains. Each entry merges the rows of one CDR3 protein and shows their most common DNA and genes. The sample table contains 60,000 to 70,000 distinct CDR3 sequences; only one count was recorded for roughly 4.4% of them. In total, the top ten clones hold approximately 17% of the sample.

Interpreted using the paper, the treatment or condition label stands for: allogeneic hematopoietic cell transplantation with graft depleted of TCRalphabeta T cells and CD19 B cells. The children who served as transplant recipients had been given grafts of TCRalphabeta/CD19-depleted allogeneic hematopoietic cells. The sample holds a few counts of this clonotype. No cognate antigen has been identified for it. No much larger clonotype is one base removed from it; base qualities were not supplied. Sequencing was performed on PBMCs, mostly from graft donor cells, taken 180 days after TCRalphabeta/CD19-depleted stem cell transplant. Rearrangement joined TRBV3-1 to TRBJ1-2; the D segment could be TRBD1, given 5 matching bases. This TCR came from a boy under two years old who had a stem cell transplant for acute myeloid leukemia, so the T cells may come from the graft donor. The CDR3 reads as follows: CASSLDQGRGYTF. In nucleotide form, the sequence is TGTGCCAGCAGCCTGGATCAGGGACGCGGCTACACCTTC.